Below, 9 T cell receptor beta chains from the same sample are listed, as sequenced in a study of blood T cell repertoires in COVID-19 (TCRdb year 2020). The library was obtained by the immunoSEQ multiplex PCR assay. TCRdb limited this immuneACCESS table to in-frame rearrangements with V and J called. A share of clones is missing; checked studies link under half to unresolved V genes, and the rest is unexplained. The sample yields about 100,000 clones; 85% to 95% were counted once. Clones ranked in the top ten supply 1.5% to 2% of the sample. The source material was peripheral blood. These receptors were obtained from a man in his 60s with acute or convalescent COVID-19.

This chain connects TRBV11-3 to TRBJ2-1, with D unresolved. CDR1 SGHNT and CDR2 YENEEA come from the germline V gene. The CDR3 spans 13 residues. V lost 2 bases and J 5 bases, leaving 7 bases between the germline ends. CDR3 nucleotides: TGTGCCAGCAGCTTAAGACAACACAATGAGCAGTTCTTC. It specifies CASSLRQHNEQFF. The full variable domain, its missing parts supplied by reference TRBV11-3 and TRBJ2-1, is EAGVVQSPRYKIIEKKQPVAFWCNPISGHNTLYWYLQNLGQGPELLIRYENEEAVDDSQLPKDRFSAERLKGVDSTLKIQPAELGDSAVYLCASSLRQHNEQFFGPGTRLTVL.

This chain connects TRBV5-4 to TRBJ1-4; the match to TRBD1 covers 8 bases. CDR3 length equals 13 residues. Losses at the gene ends were 8 bases for V and 8 bases for J; bases not matched to a gene: 8. Per the germline V gene, CDR1 is SGHNT and CDR2 is YYREEE (reference sequence). In DNA, the CDR3 is TGTGCCAGTACACAGGGGGTCGGGGAAAAACTGTTTTTT. Translating gives CASTQGVGEKLFF.

The rearrangement uses TRBV30 and TRBJ1-5; TRBD1 matches 7 bases. J lost 6 bases, V lost 0 bases, and 2 bases had no gene match. The CDR3 sequence is 13 residues long. Germline assignment: CDR1 GTSNPN and CDR2 SVGIG (reference sequence). CDR3 nucleotides: TGTGCCTGGAGTGTCGGGGACAGTCAGCCCCAGCATTTT. This codes for CAWSVGDSQPQHF.

This chain joins TRBV9 and TRBJ2-7; D not certain. The V gene lost 3 bases and the J gene lost 0 bases, with 7 bases spanning the gap. The CDR3 covers 13 residues. CDR1 is SGDLS and CDR2 is YYNGEE in the germline V gene. The CDR3 loop reads CASSGVNSYEQYF. CDR3 sequence (DNA): TGTGCCAGCAGCGGAGTAAACTCCTACGAGCAGTACTTC.

The chain links TRBV4-3 to TRBJ1-1; 7 bases agree with TRBD1. This CDR3 spans 14 amino acids. Germline CDR1 is LGHNA and CDR2 is YSLEER. V lost 2 bases, J lost 5 bases, and 5 bases stayed unmatched. The DNA for the CDR3 is TGCGCCAGCAGCCAACAGGGGGTAGGGACTGAAGCTTTCTTT. It codes for CASSQQGVGTEAFF.

The chain links TRBV6-2 or TRBV6-3 to TRBJ2-5, with D perhaps matching TRBD2 (6 bases). The CDR3 loop spans 17 amino acids. V was shortened by 2 bases and J by 0 bases, with 16 bases between the two germline ends. Looked up from germline, CDR1 is MNHEY and CDR2 is SVGEGT. This chain's CDR3 is CASSYGVERAYQETQYF. CDR3 sequence (DNA): TGTGCCAGCAGTTACGGCGTGGAGCGGGCCTACCAAGAGACCCAGTACTTC.

The genes are TRBV28 and TRBJ1-2; 7 positions match TRBD1. The V gene end was trimmed by 8 bases and the J gene end by 5 bases; junction bases not matched to a gene: 8. CDR1 and CDR2 from the germline V gene are MDHEN and SYDVKM. The CDR3 is 13 amino acids. CDR3 protein: CASREGTAYGYTF. CDR3 coding DNA: TGTGCCAGCCGAGAAGGGACAGCTTATGGCTACACCTTC.

This chain uses TRBV5-1 with TRBJ2-6; 9 bases agree with TRBD1. V trimming: 0 bases; J trimming: 0 bases; junction bases outside the gene matches: 7. The CDR3 totals 19 residues. CDR1 SGHRS and CDR2 YFSETQ come from the germline V gene. CDR3 bases: TGCGCCAGCAGCTTGGGAACAGGGGGCTCTCTCTCTGGGGCCAACGTCCTGACTTTC. Its protein product is CASSLGTGGSLSGANVLTF. Using reference TRBV5-1 and TRBJ2-6 for the parts outside the CDR3, the full variable domain is KAGVTQTPRYLIKTRGQQVTLSCSPISGHRSVSWYQQTPGQGLQFLFEYFSETQRNKGNFPGRFSGRQFSNSRSEMNVSTLELGDSALYLCASSLGTGGSLSGANVLTFGAGSRLTVL.

J is TRBJ2-1 and V is TRBV28, with 13 nucleotides matching TRBD2. This CDR3 contains 17 residues. The germline CDR1 and CDR2 sequences are MDHEN and SYDVKM. The ends lost 3 bases at V and 6 bases at J; junction bases unmatched: 8. This CDR3 is CASSFLRTSGGPNEQFF. For the CDR3, the DNA is TGTGCCAGCAGTTTTCTCAGGACTAGCGGGGGCCCCAATGAGCAGTTCTTC. Drawing the rest from reference TRBV28 and TRBJ2-1, the complete variable domain is DVKVTQSSRYLVKRTGEKVFLECVQDMDHENMFWYRQDPGLGLRLIYFSYDVKMKEKGDIPEGYSVSREKKERFSLILESASTNQTSMYLCASSFLRTSGGPNEQFFGPGTRLTVL.